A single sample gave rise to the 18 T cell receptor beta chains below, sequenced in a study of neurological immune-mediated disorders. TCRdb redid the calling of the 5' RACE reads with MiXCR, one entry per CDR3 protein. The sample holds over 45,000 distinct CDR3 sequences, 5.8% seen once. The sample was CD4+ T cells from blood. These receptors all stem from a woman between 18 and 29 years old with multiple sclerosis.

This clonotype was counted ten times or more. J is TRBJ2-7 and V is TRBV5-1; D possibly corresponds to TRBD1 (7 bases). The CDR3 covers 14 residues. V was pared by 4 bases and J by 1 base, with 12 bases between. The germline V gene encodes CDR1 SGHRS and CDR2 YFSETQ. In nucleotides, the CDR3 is TGCGCCAGCAGCCTACAGGGGACTTCCTACGAGCAGTACTTC. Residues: CASSLQGTSYEQYF.

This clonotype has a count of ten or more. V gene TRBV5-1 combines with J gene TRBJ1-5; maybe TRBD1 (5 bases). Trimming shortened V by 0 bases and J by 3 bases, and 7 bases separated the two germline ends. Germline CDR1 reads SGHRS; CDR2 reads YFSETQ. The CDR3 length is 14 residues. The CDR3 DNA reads TGCGCCAGCAGCTTGGGAGGGGACAATCAGCCCCAGCATTTT. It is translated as CASSLGGDNQPQHF.

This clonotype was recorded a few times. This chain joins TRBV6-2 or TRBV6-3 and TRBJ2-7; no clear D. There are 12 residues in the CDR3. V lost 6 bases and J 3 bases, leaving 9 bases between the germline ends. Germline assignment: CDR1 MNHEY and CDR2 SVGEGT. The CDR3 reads CASSPPSYEQYV. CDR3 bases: TGTGCCAGCAGCCCGCCGAGCTACGAGCAGTACGTC.

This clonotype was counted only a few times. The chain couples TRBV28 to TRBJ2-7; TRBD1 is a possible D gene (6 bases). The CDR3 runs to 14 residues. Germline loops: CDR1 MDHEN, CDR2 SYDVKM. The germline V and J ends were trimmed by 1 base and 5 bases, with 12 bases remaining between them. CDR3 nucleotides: TGTGCCAGCAGTTTATTGGGGGCGCGGGACGAGCAGTACGTC. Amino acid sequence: CASSLLGARDEQYV.

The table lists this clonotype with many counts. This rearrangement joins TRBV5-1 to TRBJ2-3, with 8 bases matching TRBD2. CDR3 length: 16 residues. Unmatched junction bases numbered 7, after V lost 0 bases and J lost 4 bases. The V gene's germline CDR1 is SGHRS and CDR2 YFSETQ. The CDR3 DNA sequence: TGCGCCAGCAGCTTGGTTTTCGGGGGGGCCGCAGATACGCAGTATTTT. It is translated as CASSLVFGGAADTQYF. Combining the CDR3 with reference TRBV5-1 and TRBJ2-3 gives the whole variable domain KAGVTQTPRYLIKTRGQQVTLSCSPISGHRSVSWYQQTPGQGLQFLFEYFSETQRNKGNFPGRFSGRQFSNSRSEMNVSTLELGDSALYLCASSLVFGGAADTQYFGPGTRLTVL.

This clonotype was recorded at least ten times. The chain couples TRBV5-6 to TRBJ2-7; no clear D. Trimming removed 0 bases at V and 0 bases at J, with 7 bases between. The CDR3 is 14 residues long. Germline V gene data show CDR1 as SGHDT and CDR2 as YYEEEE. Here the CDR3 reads CASSLGQNSYEQYV. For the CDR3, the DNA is TGTGCCAGCAGCTTGGGGCAGAACTCCTACGAGCAGTACGTC.

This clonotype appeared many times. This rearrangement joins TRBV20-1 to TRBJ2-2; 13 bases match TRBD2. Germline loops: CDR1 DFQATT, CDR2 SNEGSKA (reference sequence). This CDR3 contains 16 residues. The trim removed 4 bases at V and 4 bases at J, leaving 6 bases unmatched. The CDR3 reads CSAKRTSGSPTGELFF. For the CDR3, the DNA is TGCAGTGCTAAAAGGACTAGCGGGAGCCCCACCGGGGAGCTGTTTTTT.

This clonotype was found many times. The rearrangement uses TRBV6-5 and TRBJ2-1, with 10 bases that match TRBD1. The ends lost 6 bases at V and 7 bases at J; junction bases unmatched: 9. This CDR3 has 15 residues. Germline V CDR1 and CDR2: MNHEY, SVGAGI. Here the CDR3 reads CASSYGTGVRNEQFF. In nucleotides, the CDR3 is TGTGCCAGCAGCTATGGGACAGGGGTTAGGAATGAGCAGTTCTTC.

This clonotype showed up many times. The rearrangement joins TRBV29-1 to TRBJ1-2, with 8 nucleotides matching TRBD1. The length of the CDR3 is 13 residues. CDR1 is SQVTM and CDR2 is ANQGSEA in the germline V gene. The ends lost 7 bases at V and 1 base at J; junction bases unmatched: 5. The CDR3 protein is CSADGQGNYGYTF. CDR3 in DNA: TGCAGCGCCGACGGACAGGGTAACTATGGCTACACCTTC.

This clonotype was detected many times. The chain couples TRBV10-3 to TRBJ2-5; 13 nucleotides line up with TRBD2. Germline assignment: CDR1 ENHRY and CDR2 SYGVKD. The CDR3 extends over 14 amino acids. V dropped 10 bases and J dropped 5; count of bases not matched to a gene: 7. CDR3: CATRTSGGTETQYF. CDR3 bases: TGTGCCACCAGGACTAGCGGGGGAACGGAGACCCAGTACTTC.

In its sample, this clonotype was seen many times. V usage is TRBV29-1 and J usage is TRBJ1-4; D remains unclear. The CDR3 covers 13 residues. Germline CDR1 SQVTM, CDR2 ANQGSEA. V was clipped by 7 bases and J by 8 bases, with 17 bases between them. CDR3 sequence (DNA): TGCAGCGGTGAGGAAACCCCCGGAGAAAAACTGTTTTTT. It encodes CSGEETPGEKLFF.

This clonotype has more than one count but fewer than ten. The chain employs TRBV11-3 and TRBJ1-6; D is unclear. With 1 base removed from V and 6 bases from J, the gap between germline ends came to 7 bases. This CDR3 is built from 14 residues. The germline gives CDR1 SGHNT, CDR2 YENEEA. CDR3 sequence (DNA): TGTGCCAGCAGCTTAGGGCCCACTAATTCACCCCTCCACTTT. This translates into CASSLGPTNSPLHF. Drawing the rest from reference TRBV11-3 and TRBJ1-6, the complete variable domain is EAGVVQSPRYKIIEKKQPVAFWCNPISGHNTLYWYLQNLGQGPELLIRYENEEAVDDSQLPKDRFSAERLKGVDSTLKIQPAELGDSAVYLCASSLGPTNSPLHFGNGTRLTVT.

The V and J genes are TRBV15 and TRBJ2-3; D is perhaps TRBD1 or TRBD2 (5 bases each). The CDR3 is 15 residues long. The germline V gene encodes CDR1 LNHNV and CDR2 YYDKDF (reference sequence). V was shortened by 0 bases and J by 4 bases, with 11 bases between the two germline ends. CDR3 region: CATSREGDRPDTQYF. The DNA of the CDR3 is TGTGCCACCAGCAGAGAAGGGGACCGCCCAGATACGCAGTATTTT.

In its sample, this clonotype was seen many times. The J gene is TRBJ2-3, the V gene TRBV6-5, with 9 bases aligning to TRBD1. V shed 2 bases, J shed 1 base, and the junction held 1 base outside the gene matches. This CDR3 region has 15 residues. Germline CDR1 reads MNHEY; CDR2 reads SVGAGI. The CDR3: CASSYRDRGTDTQYF. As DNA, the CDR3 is TGTGCCAGCAGTTACCGGGACAGGGGCACAGATACGCAGTATTTT.

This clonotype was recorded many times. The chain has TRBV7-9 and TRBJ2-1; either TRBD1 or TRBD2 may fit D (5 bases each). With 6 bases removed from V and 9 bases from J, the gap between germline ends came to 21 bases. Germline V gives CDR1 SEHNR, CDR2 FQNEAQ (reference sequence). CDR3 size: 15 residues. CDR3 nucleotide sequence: TGTGCCAGCAGTCAAGCCGGGACGCTGGCCTTTGAGCAGTTCTTC. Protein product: CASSQAGTLAFEQFF.

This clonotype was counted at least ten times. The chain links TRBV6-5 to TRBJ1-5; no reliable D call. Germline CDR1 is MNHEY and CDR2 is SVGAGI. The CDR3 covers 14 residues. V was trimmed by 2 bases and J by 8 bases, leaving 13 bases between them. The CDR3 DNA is TGTGCCAGCAGTTACGGCGGTGACTCGGAGCCCCAGCATTTT. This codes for CASSYGGDSEPQHF.

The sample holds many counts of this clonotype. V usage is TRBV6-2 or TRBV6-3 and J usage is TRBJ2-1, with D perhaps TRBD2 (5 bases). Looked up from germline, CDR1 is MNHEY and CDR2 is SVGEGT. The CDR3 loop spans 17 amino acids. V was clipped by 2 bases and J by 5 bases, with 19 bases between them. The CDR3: CASSYEASSPNHNEQFF. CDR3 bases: TGTGCCAGCAGTTACGAGGCTAGCAGCCCGAATCACAATGAGCAGTTCTTC.

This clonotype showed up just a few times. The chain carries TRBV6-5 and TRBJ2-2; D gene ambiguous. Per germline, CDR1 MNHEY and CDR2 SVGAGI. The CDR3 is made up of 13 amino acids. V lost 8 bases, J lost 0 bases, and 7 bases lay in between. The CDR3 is CASRTPNTGELFF. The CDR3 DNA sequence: TGTGCCAGCCGGACGCCGAACACCGGGGAGCTGTTTTTT.